Judged by abundance, the clone carrying this T cell receptor (beta chain) is medium-sized (0.01 to 0.1%). The antigen remains unidentified. Serving as healthy controls were blood bank volunteers based in Maryland, USA. This specimen belongs to a study of neurological immune-mediated disorders. Study-wide results and limits: The study found the most TCR clonal expansion in HTLV-1-associated myelopathy and the least in multiple sclerosis, below healthy controls.

Trimming took 2 bases from V and 1 from J, leaving 16 bases between them. Germline V gene lookup returns CDR1 DFQATT and CDR2 SNEGSKA (reference sequence). The CDR3 runs to 16 residues. Synthesis of cDNA was performed by 5'RACE using 10-nucleotide random UMIs. TCRdb called the 5' RACE reads again in MiXCR, with one record for every CDR3 protein. The sample lists around 17,000 distinct CDR3 sequences; roughly 3.2% were seen once. The sequenced sample consisted of CD8+ T cells from blood. This TCR was sampled from a woman in her thirties or forties in good health. The V call is TRBV20-1, the J call TRBJ2-3, with D hard to call. The CDR3 region has the DNA TGCAGTGCTAGATCCCGGCAGGTCTTCGGCACAGATACGCAGTATTTT. The encoded protein is CSARSRQVFGTDTQYF.